The rows below give T cell receptor beta chains drawn from one sample of a study of spatial heterogeneity in lung cancer. One entry per CDR3 protein results from TCRdb running MiXCR on the 5' RACE reads. The table includes approximately 40,000 distinct CDR3 sequences, roughly 8% detected once. The sequences come from PBMCs, collected at surgery. The receptor set was obtained from a male donor with early-stage non-small cell lung cancer. Both conserved end residues are part of each CDR3. The D gene is left open where the match is weak. The listing skips clone size in some rows; elsewhere it reads once, few, many or a size class.

TRBV11-3,TRBD1,many,TRBJ2-3,TGTGCCAGCAGCTGGTCCGGGACAGGGGGGCCAGATACGCAGTATTTT,CASSWSGTGGPDTQYF
TRBV11-2,NA,few,TRBJ2-7,TGTGCCAGCAGCCCAGGATCGCTCTACGAGCAGTACTTC,CASSPGSLYEQYF
TRBV6-2/TRBV6-3,TRBD1,many,TRBJ1-1,TGTGCCAGCAGTTCGAACAGGGGACTGAACACTGAAGCTTTCTTT,CASSSNRGLNTEAFF
TRBV7-9,NA,many,TRBJ2-6,TGTGCCAGCAGCCGGACAGCTCAGGGAGCCAACGTCCTGACTTTC,CASSRTAQGANVLTF
TRBV3-1,TRBD2,many,TRBJ2-2,TGTGCCAGCAGCCAAACCCAATTAGCGGGAGTAGGCCCCGGGGAGCTGTTTTTT,CASSQTQLAGVGPGELFF
TRBV2,NA,few,TRBJ2-3,TGTGCCAGCAGCGCGGACAGCACAGATACGCAGTATTTT,CASSADSTDTQYF
TRBV2,NA,many,TRBJ1-4,TGTGCCAGCAGACCGACAGCAGCAAATGAAAAACTGTTTTTT,CASRPTAANEKLFF
TRBV3-1,NA,NA,TRBJ2-3,TGTGCCAGCAGCCAACCTCCGCCAGATACGCAGTATTTT,CASSQPPPDTQYF
TRBV2,NA,NA,TRBJ1-2,TGTGCCAGCAGTGTGGACGATAACTATGGCTACACCTTC,CASSVDDNYGYTF
TRBV18,NA,few,TRBJ2-7,TGTGCCAGCTCACCACCGAGGGGGGGCCCCTACGAGCAGTACTTC,CASSPPRGGPYEQYF
TRBV19,NA,many,TRBJ2-4,TGTGCCAGTAGTATAACAGTTCTTAGCCACGAAAACATTCAGTACTTC,CASSITVLSHENIQYF
TRBV20-1,NA,many,TRBJ2-2,TGCAGTGCTAGAGAGCCAGGGAACACCGGGGAGCTGTTTTTT,CSAREPGNTGELFF
TRBV28,NA,few,TRBJ1-3,TGTGCCAGCAGGTCGGCGGTCGGAACCTCTGGAAACACCATATATTTT,CASRSAVGTSGNTIYF
TRBV7-7,TRBD2,many,TRBJ2-3,TGTGCTAGCAGCTCTGGACTAGCCCCAGATACGCAGTATTTT,CASSSGLAPDTQYF
TRBV29-1,NA,NA,TRBJ1-2,TGCAGCGTTGAGCCGGCGTCTTATGGCTACACCTTC,CSVEPASYGYTF
TRBV20-1,TRBD1,NA,TRBJ1-5,TGCAGTGCTAGAGAGGGCCGACAGACAGGGTGGAGCAATCAGCCCCAGCATTTT,CSAREGRQTGWSNQPQHF
TRBV6-4,TRBD2,NA,TRBJ2-1,TGTGCCAGCAGTGAACTAGCGGGCACCTACAATGAGCAGTTCTTC,CASSELAGTYNEQFF
TRBV6-2/TRBV6-3,NA,many,TRBJ2-7,TGTGCCAGCCGGAGGGGAGGTCCGTCCTCCTACGAGCAGTACTTC,CASRRGGPSSYEQYF
TRBV12-3/TRBV12-4,TRBD2,few,TRBJ2-1,TGTGCCAGCAGCCGGCTACTAGCGGGGGGGCGGAATGAGCAGTTCTTC,CASSRLLAGGRNEQFF
TRBV11-2,TRBD2,NA,TRBJ2-3,TGTGCCAGCAGACCTTCCGGGAGGGGCGATACGCAGTATTTT,CASRPSGRGDTQYF
TRBV27,TRBD2,NA,TRBJ2-7,TGTGCCACTTCGGCCGGACTAGCGGGGAAGTACGAGCAGTACTTC,CATSAGLAGKYEQYF
TRBV19,NA,few,TRBJ1-5,TGTGCCAGTAGCCTACAGGGCCTTCTCAATCAGCCCCAGCATTTT,CASSLQGLLNQPQHF
TRBV24-1,NA,NA,TRBJ2-1,TGTGCCACCAGTGATGGTTCAGAATACAATGAGCAGTTCTTC,CATSDGSEYNEQFF
TRBV20-1,NA,NA,TRBJ1-1,TGCAGTGCTAGACCTGGTTACACTGAAGCTTTCTTT,CSARPGYTEAFF
TRBV7-8,TRBD1,many,TRBJ2-3,TGTGCCAGCAGCTTGACAGGGGGATCGACAGATACGCAGTATTTT,CASSLTGGSTDTQYF
TRBV12-3/TRBV12-4,TRBD1,many,TRBJ2-6,TGTGCCAGCAGGGACAGGGGTACTGGGGCCAACGTCCTGACTTTC,CASRDRGTGANVLTF
TRBV27,NA,few,TRBJ2-7,TGTGCCAGCAGAGGGCGCGGGAACTCCTACGAGCAGTACTTC,CASRGRGNSYEQYF
TRBV11-1,TRBD2,many,TRBJ2-3,TGTGCCAGCAGCTTAGGTTCTAGCGGGAGTGCAGATACGCAGTATTTT,CASSLGSSGSADTQYF
TRBV20-1,NA,many,TRBJ1-1,TGCAGTGCTAGATCGGGAGCTTCGGAAGCTTTCTTT,CSARSGASEAFF
TRBV20-1,TRBD1,NA,TRBJ2-5,TGCAGAAGGACAGGGATGCAAGAGACCCAGTACTTC,CRRTGMQETQYF
TRBV14,NA,NA,TRBJ2-1,TGTGCCAGCAGCCAAGATATTATAGCTAATGAGCAGTTCTTC,CASSQDIIANEQFF
TRBV4-3,NA,many,TRBJ1-4,TGCGCCAGCAGCCAAGGTGCGGACGAATTAGGAAAACTGTTTTTT,CASSQGADELGKLFF
TRBV7-2,NA,many,TRBJ2-5,TGTGCCAGCAGCCGAGACCTCCATGGGGAAGAGACCCAGTACTTC,CASSRDLHGEETQYF
TRBV11-3,NA,few,TRBJ2-5,TGTGCCAGCAGCCTACAGGTCCTGACCCAAGAGACCCAGTACTTC,CASSLQVLTQETQYF
TRBV7-2,NA,few,TRBJ1-6,TGTGCCAGCAGCTTACGAGGGAATGATTCACCCCTCCACTTT,CASSLRGNDSPLHF
TRBV7-8,NA,once,TRBJ2-5,TGTGCCAGCAGCTTAAGACGTACCCAAGAGACCCAGTACTTC,CASSLRRTQETQYF
TRBV12-3/TRBV12-4,NA,many,TRBJ1-2,TGTGCCAGCAGTTTCGGGCGACGGAACTATGGCTACACCTTC,CASSFGRRNYGYTF
TRBV7-3,TRBD2,few,TRBJ2-3,TGTGCCAGCAGCTCAAATAGCGGGGGGTCAGATACGCAGTATTTT,CASSSNSGGSDTQYF
TRBV10-3,NA,NA,TRBJ2-3,TGTGCCATCAGAAATTCGGGGAACACAGATACGCAGTATTTT,CAIRNSGNTDTQYF
TRBV11-2,NA,many,TRBJ1-1,TGTGCCAGCAGCTTAAGGCTGAACACTGAAGCTTTCTTT,CASSLRLNTEAFF
TRBV6-5,TRBD2,few,TRBJ2-1,TGTGCCACCGGGACTAGCGGGAATCAGCAGTTCTTC,CATGTSGNQQFF
TRBV20-1,NA,many,TRBJ1-1,TGCAGTGCTAGAGAGGGCCACTCGGGCAAAGACACTGAAGCTTTCTTT,CSAREGHSGKDTEAFF
TRBV5-4,TRBD1,many,TRBJ2-7,TGTGCCAGCAGCTTCCGGGACAGTCCCTACGAGCAGTACTTC,CASSFRDSPYEQYF
TRBV9,NA,many,TRBJ2-7,TGTGCCAGCAGCGTCGACGGCTTGGTCTACGAGCAGTACTTC,CASSVDGLVYEQYF
TRBV20-1,NA,many,TRBJ2-7,TGCAGTGCTAGAGCAGGCTACGAGCAGTACTTC,CSARAGYEQYF
TRBV28,NA,many,TRBJ2-7,TGTGCCAGCAGTTTGGGAACTCCTCCCTACGAGCAGTACTTC,CASSLGTPPYEQYF
TRBV7-2,NA,many,TRBJ2-3,TGTGCCAGCCGGAGAGAAGTATCAGATACGCAGTATTTT,CASRREVSDTQYF
TRBV6-1,NA,NA,TRBJ1-2,TGTGCCAGCAGTCGAACTTTTGTGGACGCAGCCTATGGCTACACCTTC,CASSRTFVDAAYGYTF
TRBV5-6,NA,many,TRBJ2-7,TGTGCCAGCAGCTTGGGGGACAACTACGAGCAGTACTTC,CASSLGDNYEQYF
TRBV29-1,TRBD2,many,TRBJ2-1,TGCAGCGTTGAAGAAGGCGGACTAGCGGGACTTGAGCAGTTCTTC,CSVEEGGLAGLEQFF
TRBV19,NA,NA,TRBJ2-2,TGTGCCAGTAGGGGTCCTGGCGGATCCAGCACCGGGGAGCTGTTTTTT,CASRGPGGSSTGELFF
TRBV20-1,TRBD1,many,TRBJ1-1,TGCAGTGCTAGAGATTCGGGCAGGGGGTTGTCTGTAGGGTCCACTGAAGCTTTCTTT,CSARDSGRGLSVGSTEAFF
TRBV7-2,TRBD2,many,TRBJ2-1,TGTGCCAGCAGCCCGAGACTAGCGGGGGGGCCCTATGAGCAGTTCTTC,CASSPRLAGGPYEQFF
TRBV7-3,TRBD2,NA,TRBJ2-1,TGTGCCAGCAGCCGTAGCGGGAGCTCCTACAATGAGCAGTTCTTC,CASSRSGSSYNEQFF
TRBV28,TRBD1,NA,TRBJ1-2,TGTGCCAGCAGTTCACCCAGCCCAGGGACAGCCGGTGGCTACACCTTC,CASSSPSPGTAGGYTF
TRBV6-2/TRBV6-3,NA,NA,TRBJ2-1,TGTGCCAGCAGTTCCCCGGAAGGGTTCTACAATGAGCAGTTCTTC,CASSSPEGFYNEQFF